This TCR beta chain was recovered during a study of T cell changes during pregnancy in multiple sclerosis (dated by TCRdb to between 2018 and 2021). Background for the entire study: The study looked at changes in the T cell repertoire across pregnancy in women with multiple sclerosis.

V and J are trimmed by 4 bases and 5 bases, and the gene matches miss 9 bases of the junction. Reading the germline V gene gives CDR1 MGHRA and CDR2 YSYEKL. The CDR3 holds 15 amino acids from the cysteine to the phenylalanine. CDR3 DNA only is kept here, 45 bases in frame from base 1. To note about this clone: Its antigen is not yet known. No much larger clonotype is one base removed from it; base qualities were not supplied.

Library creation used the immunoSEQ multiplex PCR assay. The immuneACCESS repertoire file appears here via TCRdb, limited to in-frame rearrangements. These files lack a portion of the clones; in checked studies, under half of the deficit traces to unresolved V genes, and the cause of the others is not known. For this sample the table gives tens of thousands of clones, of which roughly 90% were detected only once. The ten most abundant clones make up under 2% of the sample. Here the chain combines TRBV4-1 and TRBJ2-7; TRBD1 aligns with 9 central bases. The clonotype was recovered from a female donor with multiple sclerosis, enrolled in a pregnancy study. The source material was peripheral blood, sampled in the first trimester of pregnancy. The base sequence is TGCGCCAGCAGCCCCCAGGGACAGGGAAGCGACGAGCAGTACTTC. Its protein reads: CASSPQGQGSDEQYF.